This TCR beta chain was recorded in a study of T cells in localized non-small cell lung cancer (dated by TCRdb to about 2020). Looking at the study overall: The study examined T cell repertoires in under 300 patients with early-stage NSCLC and compared tumors with uninvolved tumor-adjacent lungs. The cohort consisted of roughly 240 treatment-naive NSCLC patients whose localized lung tumors had been resected. A mean age of around 66 years was recorded for the NSCLC patients, of whom under 150 were male and some 100 were female.

About this clone: Its binding antigen is unknown. No much larger clone is present one base from it, and per-base qualities are unavailable.

The immunoSEQ Assay was used to sequence TCR beta CDR3 regions from DNA. As for the original processing: To compute T cell density, TCR beta template counts were normalized to usable DNA, which was estimated by amplifying housekeeping genes. Richness was estimated using the preseqR package, with extrapolation to 400,000 templates for PBMC samples and to 120,000 templates for tissue samples. Clonality was taken to be one minus Pielou's evenness. To identify tissue-enriched TCRs, differential abundance testing was run on productive amino-acid clonotypes with a minimum total count of 5 and an alpha of 0.1. The Jaccard Index and the Morisita Overlap Index were used to measure how much the repertoires overlapped between compartments. TCR beta CDR3s were clustered by GLIPH together with public tetramer-defined viral CDR3s, and at least three viral sequences plus V-gene enrichment were required for viral motifs. TCRdb limited this immuneACCESS table to in-frame rearrangements with V and J called. A share of clones is missing; checked studies link under half to unresolved V genes, and the rest is unexplained. For V, J and clone size, that table is used; D and trimming come from the DNA. In all, the sample holds roughly 39,000 clones, and roughly 77% of those were seen once. The top ten hold around a third of the sample.

Taken from the germline V gene, the CDR1 and CDR2 loops are MNHNS and SASEGT. From the cysteine up to the phenylalanine, the CDR3 has a length of 17 residues. Solely the CDR3 DNA is kept, with 51 bases framed from the first base. For this chain, trimming is 0 bases at the V end and 2 bases at the J end, and the number of junction bases without a gene match is 8. At diagnosis, tumor, uninvolved tumor-adjacent lung and peripheral blood were collected and then preserved as a mix of FFPE and fresh-frozen material. Blood samples were analyzed as peripheral blood mononuclear cells for TCR repertoire profiling. The paper as a whole reports these results and caveats: Because multi-region tumor sequencing was not done, intratumor heterogeneity could not be ruled out. Longer overall survival was associated with higher T cell density in blood, whereas shorter survival was associated with higher clonality in adjacent lung. Since the design was exploratory, TCR variables were selected using unadjusted p-values with no false-discovery rate correction. Uninvolved tumor-adjacent lung showed the highest T cell clonality, higher than tumor, which suggests more focused antigenic responses in the adjacent lung. A median of approximately 50 of the top 100 tumor clones turned up in the paired uninvolved adjacent lung, and around 27 of those clones also ranked among the top 100 of that same adjacent lung.

The sample consisted of PBMCs, taken before any cancer treatment. The V gene is TRBV6-1 and the J gene is TRBJ2-3, and 7 junction bases match TRBD2. This receptor was identified in a woman aged 40-69 years with stage II squamous cell lung carcinoma. In nucleotide form, the sequence is TGTGCCAGCAGTGAAGCGATGGGCGGGAGCTACACAGATACGCAGTATTTT. Translated, it gives CASSEAMGGSYTDTQYF.